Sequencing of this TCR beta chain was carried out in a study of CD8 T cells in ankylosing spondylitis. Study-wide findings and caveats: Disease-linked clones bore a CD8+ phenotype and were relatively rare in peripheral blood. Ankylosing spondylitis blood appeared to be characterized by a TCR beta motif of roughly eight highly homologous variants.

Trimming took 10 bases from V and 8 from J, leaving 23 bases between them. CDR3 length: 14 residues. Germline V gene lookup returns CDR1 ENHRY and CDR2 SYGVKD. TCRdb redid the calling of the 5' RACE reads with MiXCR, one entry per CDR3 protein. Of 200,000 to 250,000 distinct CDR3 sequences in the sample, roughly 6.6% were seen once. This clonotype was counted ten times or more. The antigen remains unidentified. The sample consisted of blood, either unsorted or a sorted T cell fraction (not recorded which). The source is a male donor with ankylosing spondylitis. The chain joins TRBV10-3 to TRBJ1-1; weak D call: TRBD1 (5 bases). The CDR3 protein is CATVHSGVGAEAFF. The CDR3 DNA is TGTGCCACCGTTCACAGTGGGGTAGGGGCGGAAGCTTTCTTT.